One sample yielded the 31 T cell receptor beta chains listed below, sequenced in a study of glioma-infiltrating T cells (dated by TCRdb to the mid-2010s). Sequencing was performed on an Illumina MiSeq. The iRepertoire nested amplicon-rescue multiplex PCR (arm-PCR) platform was used to amplify TCR alpha and beta CDR3 regions from RNA. In-frame beta chains were kept once TCRdb had trimmed the public reads at Q25 with fastp and called clones with MiXCR. Every CDR3 protein is listed once, alongside the most common genes and DNA of its rows. The sample contains roughly 200,000 distinct CDR3 sequences, roughly 45% of them found a single time. Together, the top ten hold under 6.5% of the sample. The sequenced material came from glioma tissue, nonneoplastic brain tissue, or PBMCs (not recorded which). Receptors originate from a human donor with low-grade glioma or glioblastoma, undergoing nonglioma brain surgery, or in good health (not recorded which).

Concerning this clonotype: One base away lies a much larger clone, so this may be a sequencing read error. The chain is built from TRBV27 and TRBJ1-1; no firm D call. CDR3 length: 10 residues. The germline gives CDR1 MNHEY, CDR2 SMNVEV (reference sequence). The chain's CDR3 is CHIVDTEAFF. Here the CDR3 DNA reads TGTCACATCGTGGACACTGAAGCTTTCTTT.

Notes on this clonotype: A read error may explain this, as a much larger clone is one base away. The chain uses TRBV28 and TRBJ2-3; TRBD2 might be the D (5 bases). The CDR3 runs to 12 residues. CDR1 is MDHEN and CDR2 is SYDVKM in the germline V gene. V was cut by 6 bases and J by 11 bases, with 15 bases left in between. The CDR3 nucleotides are TGTGCCAGCAGAACGGCACTAGGGCTGCAGTATTTT. The encoded protein is CASRTALGLQYF.

This clonotype was seen repeatedly, ten times or more. Here the CDR3 reads CASSEGTSTASMGLYGYTF. CDR3 nucleotides: TGTGCCAGCAGTGAAGGGACTTCGACAGCCTCTATGGGCCTCTATGGCTACACCTTC. The V call is TRBV25-1, the J call TRBJ1-2; D is perhaps TRBD1 (5 bases). Looked up from germline, CDR1 is MGHDK and CDR2 is SYGVNS. This CDR3 is 19 amino acids long. Trimming pared 2 bases from V and 4 bases from J, leaving 26 bases between.

This clonotype was recorded at least ten times. The V gene is TRBV6-6, the J gene TRBJ2-7, with 7 bases fitting TRBD1. J gave up 0 bases and V 1 base, and 0 bases lay outside the gene matches. Germline V gives CDR1 MNHNY, CDR2 SVGAGI (reference sequence). The CDR3 covers 14 residues. In DNA, the CDR3 is TGTGCCAGCAGTTACTGGGACAGCTCCTACGAGCAGTACTTC. Translation gives CASSYWDSSYEQYF.

This clonotype has at least ten counts. The J gene is TRBJ2-7, the V gene TRBV6-1, with 7 bases fitting TRBD1. V shed 1 base, J shed 12 bases, and the junction held 12 bases outside the gene matches. Germline-derived CDR1 and CDR2 are MNHNS and SASEGT. The CDR3 is 14 residues long. Written as DNA, the CDR3 is TGTGCCAGCAGTGAAGGAGGGGACAGCCTTTGGGCGTACTTC. It codes for CASSEGGDSLWAYF.

Worth noting for this clonotype: A read error may explain this, as a much larger clone is one base away. The chain employs TRBV6-6 and TRBJ2-1; D possibly corresponds to TRBD1 (6 bases). The CDR3 runs to 13 residues. CDR1 is MNHNY and CDR2 is SVGAGI in the germline V gene (reference sequence). The CDR3 DNA follows: TGTGCCAGCAGCCTCGGACAGTACAATGGGCAGTTCTTC. This sequence encodes CASSLGQYNGQFF.

About this clonotype: This sequence may be a read error, since a much larger clone differs from it by one base. This chain connects TRBV19 to TRBJ1-1; no definite D call. Germline CDR1 is LNHDA and CDR2 is SQIVND (reference sequence). The CDR3 has 11 amino acids. V was cut by 3 bases and J by 10 bases, with 9 bases left in between. The CDR3 DNA is TGTGCCAGTAGTATTAATGAGGCAGCTTTCTTT. It codes for CASSINEAAFF.

In this sample, this clonotype turned up many times. The V and J genes are TRBV2 and TRBJ1-1, with D unresolved. Trimming left V 4 bases short and J 2 bases short, with 8 bases between. The CDR3 length is 13 residues. Germline CDR1 reads SNHLY; CDR2 reads FYNNEI. CDR3 region: CASSGSENTEAFF. As DNA, the CDR3 is TGTGCCAGCAGTGGGTCGGAAAACACTGAAGCTTTCTTT. Drawing the rest from reference TRBV2 and TRBJ1-1, the complete variable domain is EPEVTQTPSHQVTQMGQEVILRCVPISNHLYFYWYRQILGQKVEFLVSFYNNEISEKSEIFDDQFSVERPDGSNFTLKIRSTKLEDSAMYFCASSGSENTEAFFGQGTRLTVV.

Turning to this clonotype: Since a much larger clone is just one base distant, this may be a read error. The rearrangement links TRBV28 to TRBJ2-3; D is ambiguous. Trimming took off 2 bases at V and 7 bases at J, with 4 bases between the two ends. This CDR3 spans 11 amino acids. Germline V gene sequence: CDR1 MDHEN, CDR2 SYDVKM. In nucleotides, the CDR3 is TGTGCCAGCAGTTTAACATATACGCAGTATTTT. Protein product: CASSLTYTQYF.

Points on this clonotype: A much larger clone is a single base away; this may be a read error. The chain couples TRBV11-1 to TRBJ2-5; D gene unclear. Germline-derived CDR1 and CDR2 are SGHAT and FQDESV (reference sequence). The CDR3 has 15 residues. CDR3 residues: CASSDGGLMMETQNF. The CDR3 coding sequence is TGTGCCAGCAGCGATGGCGGCCTAATGATGGAGACCCAGAACTTC.

This clonotype was counted ten times or more. The gene calls are TRBV14 and TRBJ2-3; TRBD2 agrees at 9 bases. Trimming at V came to 2 bases and at J to 1 base, leaving 4 bases not matched to a gene. There are 16 residues in the CDR3. CDR1 SGHDN and CDR2 FVKESK come from the germline V gene. The CDR3 DNA is TGTGCCAGCAGCCAACCCAGGACTAGCGGCACAGATACGCAGTATTTT. It is translated as CASSQPRTSGTDTQYF.

This clonotype was seen ten or more times. The genes are TRBV2 and TRBJ2-7, with D hard to call. V lost 6 bases, J lost 3 bases, and 12 bases lay in between. The CDR3 consists of 13 residues. Germline values: CDR1 SNHLY, CDR2 FYNNEI. CDR3 amino acids: CASRKDGVYEQYF. The CDR3 bases are TGTGCCAGCAGGAAGGACGGAGTCTACGAGCAGTACTTC.

Turning to this clonotype: A much bigger clone sits one base away, suggesting this may be a read error. V and J are TRBV28 and TRBJ2-7; no firm D call. The CDR3 totals 11 residues. Germline-derived CDR1 and CDR2 are MDHEN and SYDVKM. The CDR3 DNA is TGTGCCAGCAGTTCAGGCTACCAGCAGTACTTC. It translates to CASSSGYQQYF.

In the case of this clonotype: A much more abundant neighbour one base away suggests this may be a read error. The chain links TRBV28 to TRBJ2-7, with D possibly matching TRBD1 (5 bases). The CDR3 has 13 residues. From germline, CDR1 is MDHEN and CDR2 SYDVKM. CDR3 sequence: CASSLQGVGEKYF. As DNA, the CDR3 is TGTGCCAGCAGTTTACAGGGTGTAGGCGAGAAGTACTTC.

This clonotype occurred a few times. J is TRBJ2-7 and V is TRBV18; 12 bases agree with TRBD2. Germline values: CDR1 KGHSH, CDR2 LQKENI. V lost 6 bases to trimming and J lost 6 bases; unmatched junction nucleotides: 21. CDR3 size: 19 residues. The CDR3 protein is CASSPLRGLMTSGRLEQYF. The CDR3 DNA follows: TGTGCCAGCTCCCCCTTGCGGGGACTTATGACTAGCGGGAGACTCGAGCAGTACTTC.

This clonotype was picked up a small number of times. The rearrangement links TRBV7-9 to TRBJ2-1; D possibly corresponds to TRBD2 (6 bases). CDR1 is SEHNR and CDR2 is FQNEAQ in the germline V gene (reference sequence). V was cut by 5 bases and J by 7 bases, with 18 bases left in between. The CDR3 sequence is 15 residues long. CDR3 in amino acids: CASSLPLREWNEQFF. The CDR3 DNA reads TGTGCCAGCAGCCTCCCACTGCGGGAATGGAATGAGCAGTTCTTC. Combining the CDR3 with reference TRBV7-9 and TRBJ2-1 gives the whole variable domain DTGVSQNPRHKITKRGQNVTFRCDPISEHNRLYWYRQTLGQGPEFLTYFQNEAQLEKSRLLSDRFSAERPKGSFSTLEIQRTEQGDSAMYLCASSLPLREWNEQFFGPGTRLTVL.

This clonotype appeared many times. The chain links TRBV4-2 to TRBJ2-2; 11 bases map to TRBD2. CDR1 is LGHNA and CDR2 is YNFKEQ in the germline V gene. This CDR3 is built from 14 residues. J was trimmed by 6 bases and V by 4 bases; bases with no gene match: 1. The CDR3: CASSRLAGPGELFF. The CDR3 region has the DNA TGTGCCAGCAGCCGACTAGCGGGACCCGGGGAGCTGTTTTTT.

Comments on this clonotype: Sequence at one end of the junction differs from germline and may be a read error. V is TRBV3-1 and J is TRBJ1-5; unclear D gene. The CDR3 extends over 14 amino acids. Germline V gene data show CDR1 as LGHDT and CDR2 as YNNKEL (reference sequence). The CDR3 protein is CASSQGGVAQHQHF. In nucleotides, the CDR3 is TGTGCCAGCAGCCAAGGTGGGGTAGCACAGCACCAGCATTTT.

This clonotype was detected ten times or more. The chain has TRBV6-7 and TRBJ2-5; 7 nucleotides match TRBD1. TRBV6-7 is an open reading frame whose function is uncertain. This CDR3 region has 16 residues. V lost 0 bases, J lost 5 bases, and 9 bases stayed unmatched. DNA of the CDR3: TGTGCCAGCAGTTACTCGGCGACAGGGATCGATGAGACCCAGTACTTC. Residues: CASSYSATGIDETQYF.

Comments on this clonotype: Germline is not matched at one junction end, which may reflect a read error. The chain carries TRBV10-2 and TRBJ2-1; D might be TRBD1 or TRBD2, each matching 5 bases. The germline V gene has CDR1 WSHSY and CDR2 SAAADI. The CDR3 has 16 residues. Written as DNA, the CDR3 is TGCGCCAGAAGTGAGCACCCGCCCTCGAGGGGCAATGAGCAGTTCTTC. Amino acids: CARSEHPPSRGNEQFF.

Ten or more counts support this clonotype. The V and J genes are TRBV27 and TRBJ2-1, with 16 bases identical to TRBD2. Trimming at V came to 5 bases and at J to 8 bases, leaving 12 bases not matched to a gene. Germline assignment: CDR1 MNHEY and CDR2 SMNVEV (reference sequence). This CDR3 is 18 amino acids long. CDR3 in DNA: TGTGCCAGCAGTCCCGGGACTAGCGGGAGGGCCAATGGGTATGAGCAGTTCTTC. Translating it yields CASSPGTSGRANGYEQFF.

About this clonotype itself: A much more abundant neighbour one base away suggests this may be a read error. The rearrangement links TRBV20-1 to TRBJ2-5, with D uncertain. CDR3 size: 15 residues. Germline CDR1 is DFQATT and CDR2 is SNEGSKA (reference sequence). V lost 2 bases to trimming and J lost 2 bases, with 15 bases between them. The DNA for the CDR3 is TGCAGTGCTAGATACCGGTACCCGCGACAAGAGACCCAGTACTTC. Residues: CSARYRYPRQETQYF.

The V call is TRBV28, the J call TRBJ2-4; D gene uncertain. Germline loops: CDR1 MDHEN, CDR2 SYDVKM. The CDR3 totals 14 residues. V dropped 6 bases and J dropped 6 bases, with 15 bases sitting between them. The CDR3 DNA follows: TGTGCCAGCAGAACGTACCAGGACCGAAACATTCAGTACTTC. This gives the protein CASRTYQDRNIQYF.

Comments on this clonotype: This may come from a read error, since a much larger clone is one base off. This chain uses TRBV20-1 with TRBJ1-5; 7 bases fit TRBD1. The CDR3 runs 15 residues. V lost 6 bases to trimming and J lost 8 bases; unmatched junction nucleotides: 16. Per the germline V gene, CDR1 is DFQATT and CDR2 is SNEGSKA (reference sequence). This CDR3 reads CSAPEGRGHRKPQHF. Written as DNA, the CDR3 is TGCAGTGCCCCCGAAGGGAGGGGGCACCGCAAGCCCCAGCATTTT.

The chain links TRBV29-1 to TRBJ2-7; D tentatively fits TRBD1 or TRBD2 (5 bases each). This CDR3 has 13 residues. Germline lookup yields CDR1 SQVTM and CDR2 ANQGSEA. Trimming took off 6 bases at V and 2 bases at J, with 14 bases between the two ends. For the CDR3, the DNA is TGCAGCGTGAAGGGACGGGGTCCCTACGAGCAGTACTTC. Its protein product is CSVKGRGPYEQYF.

This clonotype has a handful of counts. This rearrangement joins TRBV4-1 to TRBJ2-7; TRBD2 aligns across 12 bases. In germline, CDR1 is MGHRA, CDR2 YSYEKL. V was clipped by 2 bases and J by 4 bases; unmatched bases: 9. CDR3 size: 17 residues. The CDR3 DNA reads TGCGCCAGCAGCCAAACCCCGGGACTAGCGGGTGCGTACGAGCAGTACTTC. It yields the protein CASSQTPGLAGAYEQYF.

Details on this clonotype: Since a much larger clone is just one base distant, this may be a read error. The J gene is TRBJ2-1, the V gene TRBV20-1; D assignment may be TRBD1 or TRBD2 (5 bases each). CDR1 and CDR2 (germline): DFQATT, SNEGSKA (reference sequence). The CDR3 runs to 16 residues. V lost 5 bases and J 6 bases, leaving 23 bases between the germline ends. CDR3 nucleotides: TGCAGTGCTGACATGATAAGCCGGGACCAAGTCAATGAGCAGTTCTTC. The encoded protein is CSADMISRDQVNEQFF.

V usage is TRBV5-4 and J usage is TRBJ2-3; the match to TRBD1 covers 9 bases. The J call may be in error: the DNA end matches TRBJ1-5 better. Per the germline V gene, CDR1 is SGHNT and CDR2 is YYREEE (reference sequence). The CDR3 runs to 16 residues. CDR3 residues: CASSPSRTGDTDTQHF. As DNA, the CDR3 is TGTGCCAGCAGCCCATCCCGGACAGGGGACACAGATACGCAGCATTTT.

The J gene is TRBJ1-1, the V gene TRBV5-1, with TRBD1 matching 11 bases. The J segment lost 0 bases and the V segment lost 0 bases, leaving 4 bases of the junction unmatched. CDR1 is SGHRS and CDR2 is YFSETQ in the germline V gene. CDR3 length: 17 residues. Written as DNA, the CDR3 is TGCGCCAGCAGCTTGGGGACAGGGGGCGTTCTGAACACTGAAGCTTTCTTT. Translated: CASSLGTGGVLNTEAFF.

With respect to this clonotype: One base away lies a much larger clone, so this may be a sequencing read error. The chain uses TRBV7-3 and TRBJ2-1, with D tentatively TRBD2 (6 bases). The germline gives CDR1 SGHTA, CDR2 FQGTGA. CDR3 length: 15 residues. As DNA, the CDR3 is TGTACCAGCAGCTTAGACCAGCGGGTCTACAATGAGCAGTTCTTC. Protein sequence: CTSSLDQRVYNEQFF.

The table lists this clonotype with many counts. This chain links TRBV24-1 with TRBJ2-3; weak D call: TRBD1 (6 bases). The germline V and J ends were trimmed by 3 bases and 3 bases, with 12 bases remaining between them. The length of the CDR3 is 15 residues. Germline values: CDR1 KGHDR, CDR2 SFDVKD. The chain's CDR3 is CATSDPGVVTDTQYF. The CDR3 region has the DNA TGTGCCACCAGTGATCCAGGGGTTGTAACAGATACGCAGTATTTT.